This TCR beta chain was identified during a study of shared clonotypes between healthy human individuals. Looking at the study overall: Donors were a couple of women and three men aged 18 to 49. Plates per donor: three CD4 naive, three CD4 memory, two CD8 naive, one CD8 memory.

V lost 0 bases and J 4 bases, leaving 11 bases between the germline ends. The CDR3 has 16 amino acids. The germline CDR1 and CDR2 sequences are SGHRS and YFSETQ. A CD45RA-negative memory subset and a CD45RA+ naive subset were separated from the CD4+ cells. Researchers ran the assay at a deep level. Libraries were prepared by immunoSEQ multiplex PCR; TCRdb keeps only in-frame clonotypes and omits some of them. The table records about 2 million clones, roughly 94% of them present only once. This TCR derives from a man between 18 and 29 years old in good health. Sequencing was performed on naive CD4+ T cells sorted from blood. Subset noted: CD45RA+ positively selected. V usage is TRBV5-1 and J usage is TRBJ1-6; perhaps TRBD1 as D (5 bases). CDR3 in amino acids: CASSLEGRGYNSPLHF. The CDR3 DNA reads TGCGCCAGCAGCTTGGAGGGGCGCGGGTATAATTCACCCCTCCACTTT.